Here is one TCR beta chain with its context. Antigen specificity is unknown. The V and J ends lost 5 bases and 6 bases respectively, with 11 bases between them. CDR1 and CDR2 (germline): SGHNT, YENEEA. This CDR3 contains 13 residues. The protocol was immunoSEQ multiplex PCR, while the TCRdb copy is restricted to in-frame clones and leaves out a portion. The top ten clones hold around 24% of a sample with 150,000 or so clones, less than 90% of them seen once. The data are from a study of cytomegalovirus exposure and HLA in healthy donors. Study details: The same platform was used for the 120 or so validation repertoires as for the 650 to 700 first-cohort repertoires, as reported in a later analysis.

Whole-study findings and limits: A few chains tied to CMV proved CMV antigen-specific in vitro. High specificity and sensitivity for cytomegalovirus status were reported for the classifier.

The rearrangement joins TRBV11-3 to TRBJ2-1; D ambiguous. This clonotype originated in a man younger than 30 in good health and CMV-seropositive. The specimen sequenced was PBMCs. The chain's CDR3 is CASSPPGGNEQFF. The CDR3 bases are TGTGCCAGCAGCCCGCCAGGTGGCAATGAGCAGTTCTTC.